These T cell receptor beta chains were read from a single sample in a study of cytomegalovirus exposure and HLA in healthy donors. Measured with immunoSEQ multiplex PCR; TCRdb has only the in-frame clones, and not every one. This table holds roughly 160,000 clones, 80% found once. Sequenced input: PBMCs. These receptors all come from a woman aged 50 to 65 in good health and CMV-seronegative. The CDR3 runs from the conserved cysteine through the conserved F or W. The D gene is left open where the match is weak. The size entry is marked missing in some rows and otherwise reads once, few, many or a size class.

j_call	v_call	clone_size	d_call	cdr3_nt	cdr3_aa
TRBJ1-2	TRBV11-2	-	TRBD1	TGTGCCAGCAGCTTGGCCGGGACAGGGCTTGAGGGCTACACCTTC	CASSLAGTGLEGYTF
TRBJ2-7	TRBV27	-	-	TGTGCCAGCAGCCCTATGGCGGTATCCTACGAGCAGTACTTC	CASSPMAVSYEQYF
TRBJ2-3	TRBV5-1	-	TRBD2	TGCGCCAGCAGCTTGGGCGGGAGGGCCGCCGGCACAGATACGCAGTATTTT	CASSLGGRAAGTDTQYF
TRBJ1-2	TRBV27	-	-	TGTGCCAGCAGTGTCAGTCCAGGGGCCGCTAACTATGGCTACACCTTC	CASSVSPGAANYGYTF
TRBJ2-5	TRBV4-3	-	TRBD2	TGCGCCAGCAGCCAAGATCGGGAGGGGACCCAGTACTTC	CASSQDREGTQYF
TRBJ1-1	TRBV7-8	once	-	TGTGCCAGCAGCTTATCGACAGGAAACATGAACACTGAAGCTTTCTTT	CASSLSTGNMNTEAFF
TRBJ2-3	TRBV7-3	-	-	TGTGCCAGCGGACAGAGGTATGGAGATACGCAGTATTTT	CASGQRYGDTQYF
TRBJ2-4	TRBV7-9	-	TRBD1	TGTGCCAGCAGCGCCATTGGGACAGGGAATTTGGGCTTC	CASSAIGTGNLGF
TRBJ2-7	TRBV5-1	-	-	TGCGCCAGCAGCGGGGGCTGGGGTCAAAGCAGGTTCGAGCAGTACTTC	CASSGGWGQSRFEQYF
TRBJ2-7	TRBV27	-	TRBD2	TGTGCCAGCAGGGAAAAGGGAGGGTACGAGCAGTACTTC	CASREKGGYEQYF
TRBJ2-3	TRBV4-3	-	TRBD2	TGCGCCAGCAGTCCTCTAGCGGGAGGGCCCAGGAGCACAGATACGCAGTATTTT	CASSPLAGGPRSTDTQYF
TRBJ2-1	TRBV4-1	-	TRBD2	TGCGCCAGCAGCCAAATACGAGCGGGAGTCAGCTACAATGAGCAGTTCTTC	CASSQIRAGVSYNEQFF